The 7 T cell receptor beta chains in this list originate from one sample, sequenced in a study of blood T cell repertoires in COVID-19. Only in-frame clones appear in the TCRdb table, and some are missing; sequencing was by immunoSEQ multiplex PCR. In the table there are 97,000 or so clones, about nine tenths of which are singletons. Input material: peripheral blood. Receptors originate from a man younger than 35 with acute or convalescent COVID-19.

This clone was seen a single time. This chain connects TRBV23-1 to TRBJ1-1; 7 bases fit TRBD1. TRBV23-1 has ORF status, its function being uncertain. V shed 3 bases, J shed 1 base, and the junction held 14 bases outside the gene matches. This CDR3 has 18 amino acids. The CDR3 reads CASSHPTNRGQGNTEAFF. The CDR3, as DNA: TGCGCCAGCAGTCACCCAACGAACAGGGGTCAGGGGAACACTGAAGCTTTCTTT.

CDR3 bases: TGCGCCAGCAGCCAAGTTCAAACTAGCGGGGGAGAGACCCAGTACTTC. Amino acid sequence: CASSQVQTSGGETQYF. J is TRBJ2-5 and V is TRBV4-1; 11 bases fit TRBD2. Germline assignment: CDR1 MGHRA and CDR2 YSYEKL. The trim removed 1 base at V and 4 bases at J, leaving 5 bases unmatched. The CDR3 spans 16 residues.

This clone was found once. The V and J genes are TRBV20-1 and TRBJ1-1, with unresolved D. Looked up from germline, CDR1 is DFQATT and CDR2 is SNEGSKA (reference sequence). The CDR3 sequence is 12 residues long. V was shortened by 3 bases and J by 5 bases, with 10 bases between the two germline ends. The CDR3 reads CSASISRTEAFF. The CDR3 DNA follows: TGCAGTGCTAGTATTTCGCGGACTGAAGCTTTCTTT.

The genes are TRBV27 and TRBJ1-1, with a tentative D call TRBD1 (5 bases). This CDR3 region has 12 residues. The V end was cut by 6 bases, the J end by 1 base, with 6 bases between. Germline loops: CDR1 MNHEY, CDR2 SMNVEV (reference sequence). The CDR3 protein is CASRTANTEAFF. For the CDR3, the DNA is TGTGCCAGCAGGACAGCGAACACTGAAGCTTTCTTT.

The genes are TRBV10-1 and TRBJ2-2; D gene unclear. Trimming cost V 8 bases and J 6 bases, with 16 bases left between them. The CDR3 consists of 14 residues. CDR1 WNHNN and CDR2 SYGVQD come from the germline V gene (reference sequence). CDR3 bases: TGCGCCAGCTCGGAAATAGAGGCGCCCGGGGAGCTGTTTTTT. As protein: CASSEIEAPGELFF.

In DNA form, the CDR3 reads TGTGCCAGCAGCCAAGTTGGACTAGCCGTATCCTACGAGCAGTACTTC. This codes for CASSQVGLAVSYEQYF. The chain combines TRBV3-1 (or the pseudogene TRBV3-2) with TRBJ2-7; 8 nucleotides match TRBD2. V trimming: 1 base; J trimming: 1 base; junction bases outside the gene matches: 6. The CDR3 runs to 16 residues. Germline V gives CDR1 LGHDT, CDR2 YNNKEL (reference sequence).

In DNA, the CDR3 is TGTGCCAGCAGTTACTCGATGTCAGGGGGCCATCAGCCCCAGCATTTT. Protein product: CASSYSMSGGHQPQHF. The genes are TRBV6-2 or TRBV6-3 and TRBJ1-5; 8 nucleotides line up with TRBD1. The length of the CDR3 is 16 residues. V was pared by 0 bases and J by 5 bases, with 6 bases of the junction left unmatched. Germline-derived CDR1 and CDR2 are MNHEY and SVGEGT.